This TCR beta chain emerged from a study of T cells in narcolepsy. Trimming left V 3 bases short and J 2 bases short, with 4 bases between. CDR1 SGHKS and CDR2 YYEKEE come from the germline V gene (reference sequence). The CDR3 spans 12 residues. The table came from immunoSEQ multiplex PCR; TCRdb's copy has only in-frame clones and leaves some out. This table holds tens of thousands of clones, 75% to 90% found once. V usage is TRBV5-5 and J usage is TRBJ2-3; D call uncertain. What was sequenced was CD45RA- memory CD4+ T cells from PBMCs. This sequence originates from a human donor with narcolepsy. The CDR3 DNA sequence: TGTGCCAGCAGCTACCACACAGATACGCAGTATTTT. Encoded protein: CASSYHTDTQYF.